The next 7 T cell receptor beta chains were all read from a single sample in a study of CD4 T cell repertoires in COVID-19. The assay was immunoSEQ multiplex PCR, and TCRdb's table has in-frame clones only and misses some. Seen here are about 75,000 clones, 83% observed once, and the top ten hold about 0.61%. Sample: CD4+ T cells from peripheral blood, taken after recovery from COVID-19. The receptors stem from a human donor who had COVID-19.

This clone was detected many times. The rearrangement uses TRBV19 and TRBJ1-2; weak D call: TRBD1 (5 bases). Germline values: CDR1 LNHDA, CDR2 SQIVND (reference sequence). The CDR3 runs 13 residues. V lost 3 bases to trimming and J lost 3 bases, with 8 bases between them. CDR3 sequence: CASSMARDYGYTF. The CDR3 bases are TGTGCCAGTAGTATGGCCAGGGACTATGGCTACACCTTC. The variable domain in full, with the rest retrieved from reference TRBV19 and TRBJ1-2, is DGGITQSPKYLFRKEGQNVTLSCEQNLNHDAMYWYRQDPGQGLRLIYYSQIVNDFQKGDIAEGYSVSREKKESFPLTVTSAQKNPTAFYLCASSMARDYGYTFGSGTRLTVV.

The J gene is TRBJ1-1, the V gene TRBV12-3 or TRBV12-4; 8 positions match TRBD1. The CDR3 length is 13 residues. Trimming at V came to 5 bases and at J to 10 bases, leaving 9 bases not matched to a gene. CDR3 region: CASSPGQGGRAFF. CDR3 in DNA: TGTGCCAGCAGTCCCGGACAGGGCGGTAGAGCTTTCTTT.

The V gene is TRBV7-8, the J gene TRBJ2-2, with D perhaps TRBD2 (5 bases). CDR1 is SGHVS and CDR2 is FQNEAQ in the germline V gene. Trimming took off 2 bases at V and 4 bases at J, with 11 bases between the two ends. CDR3 size: 15 residues. As DNA, the CDR3 is TGTGCCAGCAGCTTACGAGGGAGAGGCACCGGGGAGCTGTTTTTT. Its translation is CASSLRGRGTGELFF.

Notes on this clone: Other DNA sequences in the sample encode the same CDR3. Written as DNA, the CDR3 is TGCGCCAGCAGCCCTTCGACTGGGAGCTCTGGAAACACCATATATTTT. Translated: CASSPSTGSSGNTIYF. V and J are TRBV5-1 and TRBJ1-3, with no clear D. V lost 4 bases and J 0 bases, leaving 14 bases between the germline ends. The CDR3 runs to 16 residues. CDR1 and CDR2 from the germline V gene are SGHRS and YFSETQ.

The V and J genes are TRBV6-5 and TRBJ1-2; TRBD1 aligns across 8 bases. V lost 2 bases to trimming and J lost 6 bases; unmatched junction nucleotides: 5. CDR3 length equals 14 residues. Germline V CDR1 and CDR2: MNHEY, SVGAGI. The CDR3 here is CASSYRTGSNGYTF. For the CDR3, the DNA is TGTGCCAGCAGTTACAGGACAGGGTCAAATGGCTACACCTTC.

The V and J genes are TRBV18 and TRBJ2-7; D ambiguous. V gave up 6 bases and J gave up 3 bases, with 12 bases separating them. The germline CDR1 and CDR2 sequences are KGHSH and LQKENI. The CDR3 extends over 13 amino acids. CDR3 coding DNA: TGTGCCAGCTCCCCCGGGCAAAGCTACGAGCAGTACTTC. Its protein is CASSPGQSYEQYF.

This CDR3 is CASREQETQYF. In DNA, the CDR3 is TGTGCCAGCAGAGAGCAAGAGACCCAGTACTTC. V usage is TRBV2 and J usage is TRBJ2-5; no firm D call. Germline values: CDR1 SNHLY, CDR2 FYNNEI. Trimming stripped 6 bases from V and 2 bases from J, with 4 bases between. The CDR3 extends over 11 amino acids.